Presented here are 27 T cell receptor beta chains from one specimen sequenced in a study of blood T cell repertoires in COVID-19. Clones were sequenced by immunoSEQ multiplex PCR, and TCRdb holds only the in-frame ones, with some missing. The sample has fewer than 200,000 clones; roughly 84% are singletons. The sample consisted of PBMCs or T cells enriched from blood (not recorded which). Receptors were obtained from a woman in her 30s who had been exposed to COVID-19.

V is TRBV12-5 and J is TRBJ1-1; D gene uncertain. Germline V lookup: CDR1 LGHNT, CDR2 FRNRAP. CDR3 length: 13 amino acids. V lost 1 base, J lost 5 bases, and 8 bases lay in between. CDR3 region: CASGLALETEAFF. In nucleotides, the CDR3 is TGTGCTAGTGGTTTGGCCCTAGAGACTGAAGCTTTCTTT.

The V call is TRBV7-9, the J call TRBJ1-1; possible D gene TRBD1, 6 bases. V shed 8 bases and J shed 7 bases, with 14 bases lying between them. The CDR3 totals 12 residues. Germline V lookup: CDR1 SEHNR, CDR2 FQNEAQ (reference sequence). The CDR3 here is CASPKQGREAFF. The CDR3 coding sequence is TGTGCCAGCCCGAAACAGGGACGTGAAGCTTTCTTT.

The chain links TRBV5-1 to TRBJ2-7; 9 positions agree with TRBD1. This CDR3 is 15 amino acids long. CDR1 is SGHRS and CDR2 is YFSETQ in the germline V gene. V trimming: 0 bases; J trimming: 3 bases; junction bases outside the gene matches: 4. DNA for the CDR3: TGCGCCAGCAGCTTGGCCGCGACAGGGGGCTACGAGCAGTACTTC. Translated, it gives CASSLAATGGYEQYF.

The chain employs TRBV7-2 and TRBJ1-5; TRBD1 matches at 7 bases. From germline, CDR1 is SGHTA and CDR2 FQGNSA. V trimming: 5 bases; J trimming: 0 bases; junction bases outside the gene matches: 10. The CDR3 is 17 amino acids. CDR3 nucleotides: TGTGCCAGCAGCCCATGGGACAGCCTTTATAGCAATCAGCCCCAGCATTTT. Translation: CASSPWDSLYSNQPQHF.

The rearrangement links TRBV4-2 to TRBJ2-5, with D possibly TRBD2 on 6 matching bases. The CDR3 is 16 amino acids. Germline CDR1 LGHNA, CDR2 YNFKEQ. The V end lost 1 base, the J end lost 3 bases, and 15 bases lay between the germline ends. Here the CDR3 reads CASSQAFASDKETQYF. For the CDR3, the DNA is TGTGCCAGCAGCCAAGCGTTTGCTAGCGATAAAGAGACCCAGTACTTC.

The chain combines TRBV3-1 (or the pseudogene TRBV3-2) with TRBJ2-1; 8 nucleotides align to TRBD2. V shed 1 base, J shed 4 bases, and the junction held 6 bases outside the gene matches. This CDR3 has 16 amino acids. Germline V CDR1 and CDR2: LGHDT, YNNKEL (reference sequence). The CDR3 DNA is TGTGCCAGCAGCCAAGTTCTACTAGCGGTATACAATGAGCAGTTCTTC. It yields the protein CASSQVLLAVYNEQFF.

The rearrangement joins TRBV27 to TRBJ1-5; 9 bases match TRBD1. The V and J ends lost 7 bases and 4 bases, in that order; junction bases with no gene match: 8. Germline CDR1 MNHEY, CDR2 SMNVEV (reference sequence). The CDR3 extends over 15 amino acids. The CDR3 loop reads CASKGTGSGNQPQHF. Here the CDR3 DNA reads TGTGCCAGCAAGGGGACAGGGTCAGGGAATCAGCCCCAGCATTTT.

V and J are TRBV7-2 and TRBJ1-1; TRBD1 might be the D (5 bases). V was pared by 0 bases and J by 0 bases, with 11 bases between. Germline-derived CDR1 and CDR2 are SGHTA and FQGNSA. This CDR3 comprises 16 residues. The CDR3 loop reads CASSLALSGLNTEAFF. Here the CDR3 DNA reads TGTGCCAGCAGCTTAGCGCTATCAGGGTTGAACACTGAAGCTTTCTTT.

The chain has TRBV7-9 and TRBJ2-1; 12 bases align to TRBD2. Germline V gives CDR1 SEHNR, CDR2 FQNEAQ (reference sequence). With 1 base clipped from V and 4 bases from J, the junction kept 8 bases outside the gene matches. The CDR3 is 18 residues long. CDR3 sequence: CASSLEGLAGGMYNEQFF. Here the CDR3 DNA reads TGTGCCAGCAGCTTAGAAGGCCTAGCGGGGGGGATGTACAATGAGCAGTTCTTC.

The chain uses TRBV6-2 or TRBV6-3 and TRBJ2-1; TRBD2 is a possible D gene (6 bases). V was shortened by 1 base and J by 8 bases, with 6 bases between the two germline ends. There are 12 residues in the CDR3. Germline V CDR1 and CDR2: MNHEY, SVGEGT. The CDR3: CASSYWGDEQFF. In DNA, the CDR3 is TGTGCCAGCAGTTACTGGGGGGATGAGCAGTTCTTC.

The chain joins TRBV7-2 to TRBJ2-2; TRBD1 matches 8 bases. J was trimmed by 2 bases and V by 5 bases; bases with no gene match: 4. Germline lookup yields CDR1 SGHTA and CDR2 FQGNSA. The CDR3 has 15 residues. CDR3 region: CASSLDRGNTGELFF. CDR3 DNA: TGTGCCAGCAGCCTTGACAGGGGTAACACCGGGGAGCTGTTTTTT.

This chain links TRBV30 with TRBJ2-7; TRBD2 aligns across 8 bases. The V gene end was trimmed by 4 bases and the J gene end by 6 bases; junction bases not matched to a gene: 8. Germline lookup yields CDR1 GTSNPN and CDR2 SVGIG (reference sequence). This CDR3 region has 13 residues. The CDR3 DNA reads as TGTGCCTGGAACGAGGTAGCGGGGAGCGAGCAGTACTTC. This sequence encodes CAWNEVAGSEQYF.

V and J are TRBV3-1 (or the pseudogene TRBV3-2) and TRBJ1-6, with 8 bases identical to TRBD1. This CDR3 is built from 13 residues. The trim removed 5 bases at V and 9 bases at J, leaving 3 bases unmatched. Looked up from germline, CDR1 is LGHDT and CDR2 is YNNKEL (reference sequence). CDR3 DNA: TGTGCCAGCAGCTCCAGGGGGCCTTCACCCCTCCACTTT. Translating gives CASSSRGPSPLHF.

The CDR3 sequence is CASSLDQVGGDLNYGYTF. The CDR3 nucleotides are TGTGCCAGCAGCTTAGATCAGGTAGGGGGGGACCTTAACTATGGCTACACCTTC. The chain links TRBV11-3 to TRBJ1-2; a weak D match, TRBD1 (6 bases). CDR1 SGHNT and CDR2 YENEEA come from the germline V gene. The CDR3 consists of 18 residues. Trimming took 0 bases from V and 1 from J, leaving 18 bases between them.

The chain links TRBV9 to TRBJ2-1; TRBD2 aligns across 10 bases. Germline-derived CDR1 and CDR2 are SGDLS and YYNGEE. There are 17 residues in the CDR3. The trim removed 5 bases at V and 0 bases at J, leaving 8 bases unmatched. In DNA, the CDR3 is TGTGCCAGCAGGGAAATAGCGGGGGGTGGCTCCTACAATGAGCAGTTCTTC. This codes for CASREIAGGGSYNEQFF.

The rearrangement joins TRBV21-1 to TRBJ1-4; no check of the table's D call, TRBD1, against the DNA was made. TRBV21-1 is reported as a pseudogene. This CDR3 is built from 13 residues. The CDR3 protein is CASSKGTGRKTVF. The CDR3 nucleotides are TGTGCCAGCAGCAAGGGGACAGGTCGAAAAACTGTTTTT.

This clone was counted only a few times. The chain couples TRBV2 to TRBJ1-2, with 7 bases identical to TRBD1. The CDR3 is 14 amino acids. CDR1 is SNHLY, CDR2 FYNNEI, per germline. The trim removed 6 bases at V and 4 bases at J, leaving 8 bases unmatched. CDR3 DNA sequence: TGTGCCAGCAGAGAGGACAGGACAGGCTATGGCTACACCTTC. Translating it yields CASREDRTGYGYTF.

The chain carries TRBV29-1 and TRBJ1-2; D possibly corresponds to TRBD1 (6 bases). The CDR3 has 14 amino acids. CDR1 and CDR2 (germline): SQVTM, ANQGSEA. V lost 4 bases and J lost 4, with 16 bases in between. CDR3 residues: CSVVTRGASYGYTF. In DNA form, the CDR3 reads TGCAGCGTTGTTACCAGGGGCGCTAGCTATGGCTACACCTTC.

V gene TRBV29-1 combines with J gene TRBJ2-1, with D perhaps TRBD2 (6 bases). The V gene's germline CDR1 is SQVTM and CDR2 ANQGSEA. The CDR3 is 13 residues long. V was trimmed by 3 bases and J by 15 bases, leaving 21 bases between them. The CDR3 DNA reads as TGCAGCGTTGAGAAGGAGGGGCAGGGACCGAGGTTCTTC. Translated: CSVEKEGQGPRFF.

The chain combines TRBV7-2 with TRBJ2-1; 8 bases line up with TRBD1. CDR1 and CDR2 from the germline V gene are SGHTA and FQGNSA. J was trimmed by 4 bases and V by 0 bases; bases with no gene match: 5. This CDR3 contains 16 residues. In nucleotides, the CDR3 is TGTGCCAGCAGCTTAGCTCAGGGGGCAGGGTACAATGAGCAGTTCTTC. Amino acid sequence: CASSLAQGAGYNEQFF.

The CDR3 is CASSFGHNYEQYF. The DNA for the CDR3 is TGTGCCAGCAGTTTCGGACATAACTACGAGCAGTACTTC. This rearrangement joins TRBV27 to TRBJ2-7; weak D call: TRBD1 (5 bases). V shed 3 bases and J shed 3 bases, with 9 bases lying between them. Per germline, CDR1 MNHEY and CDR2 SMNVEV (reference sequence). This CDR3 contains 13 residues.

The chain recombines TRBV19 with TRBJ1-4; D is perhaps TRBD1 (6 bases). Germline loops: CDR1 LNHDA, CDR2 SQIVND (reference sequence). The CDR3 is made up of 14 amino acids. Trimming stripped 8 bases from V and 3 bases from J, with 13 bases between. For the CDR3, the DNA is TGTGCCAGTTCTAACCAGGGGTCTAATGAAAAACTGTTTTTT. Its protein product is CASSNQGSNEKLFF.

The sample holds a few counts of this clone. The chain recombines TRBV7-2 with TRBJ1-4; 7 nucleotides agree with TRBD1. Trimming took 1 base from V and 8 from J; bases not matched to a gene: 13. The length of the CDR3 is 17 residues. Germline values: CDR1 SGHTA, CDR2 FQGNSA. The DNA for the CDR3 is TGTGCCAGCAGCTTAGGAGGATCTCGGTCAGGGGGAGAAAAACTGTTTTTT. This encodes CASSLGGSRSGGEKLFF.

Note on this clone: The junction differs from germline at one of its ends, possibly a read error. CDR3 DNA sequence: TGTGCTAGCAGCTTAGGGGTGGCTACGGGCAATGAGCAGTTCTTC. Its protein product is CASSLGVATGNEQFF. This sequence joins TRBV7-7 and TRBJ2-1; D might be TRBD1 (5 bases). Germline V gives CDR1 SSHAT, CDR2 FNYEAQ (reference sequence). This CDR3 region has 15 residues.

The V call is TRBV5-1, the J call TRBJ2-3; TRBD1 is a possible D gene (5 bases). This CDR3 has 14 residues. The germline V gene encodes CDR1 SGHRS and CDR2 YFSETQ. Trimming removed 0 bases at V and 5 bases at J, with 10 bases between. CDR3 sequence: CASSLAGAVDTQYF. DNA for the CDR3: TGCGCCAGCAGCTTGGCTGGGGCGGTAGATACGCAGTATTTT. Full variable domain (rest looked up from reference TRBV5-1 and TRBJ2-3): KAGVTQTPRYLIKTRGQQVTLSCSPISGHRSVSWYQQTPGQGLQFLFEYFSETQRNKGNFPGRFSGRQFSNSRSEMNVSTLELGDSALYLCASSLAGAVDTQYFGPGTRLTVL.

The V and J genes are TRBV5-6 and TRBJ2-7, with 7 bases identical to TRBD1. The germline gives CDR1 SGHDT, CDR2 YYEEEE. J lost 2 bases, V lost 3 bases, and 8 bases had no gene match. This CDR3 is 15 amino acids long. The chain's CDR3 is CASSSPGQFTYEQYF. In DNA, the CDR3 is TGTGCCAGCAGCTCTCCGGGACAGTTTACCTACGAGCAGTACTTC.

The rearrangement joins TRBV2 to TRBJ1-3; the match to TRBD1 covers 7 bases. The CDR3 covers 14 residues. Germline CDR1 reads SNHLY; CDR2 reads FYNNEI. V lost 8 bases, J lost 0 bases, and 4 bases stayed unmatched. CDR3 in amino acids: CASHEGASGNTIYF. The CDR3 coding sequence is TGTGCCAGCCATGAGGGGGCCTCTGGAAACACCATATATTTT.